This T cell receptor beta chain was sequenced for a study of T cells in Graves' hyperthyroidism and ophthalmopathy. CDR3 length equals 13 residues. V was pared by 4 bases and J by 3 bases, with 8 bases between. Germline CDR1 is MGHDK and CDR2 is SYGVNS. What was amplified from RNA transcripts were TCR beta CDR3 regions. Using the HTBI primer set, a first-round RT-PCR was run on the TCR CDR3. In TCRdb, the multiplex PCR reads were re-called with MiXCR into one record per CDR3 protein. Of about 400,000 distinct CDR3 sequences listed, more than 13% are singletons. The sample holds a few counts of this clonotype.

This TCR derives from a woman aged 25 to 45 with Graves' hyperthyroidism. Specimen: blood. The V and J genes are TRBV25-1 and TRBJ2-3, with D perhaps TRBD2 (6 bases). The CDR3 bases are TGTGCCAGCAGTGGCGGGAAGACAGATACGCAGTATTTT. Translation gives CASSGGKTDTQYF.